Shown below are 26 T cell receptor beta chains from a single sample sequenced in a study of response to subunit inactivated influenza vaccine. TCRdb reprocessed the RT-PCR reads via MiXCR and lists one record per CDR3 protein. Of about 700,000 distinct CDR3 sequences listed, around a sixth are singletons. Sequences were derived from PBMCs from blood, sampled about 13 days after vaccination. These receptors originate from a man aged 50-59 years who received an inactivated influenza vaccine.

This clonotype was observed a handful of times. The J gene is TRBJ2-1, the V gene TRBV24-1, with D tentatively TRBD2 (5 bases). Trimming removed 7 bases from V and 5 bases from J, with 14 bases in between. This CDR3 is 14 amino acids long. Germline V gives CDR1 KGHDR, CDR2 SFDVKD. The DNA for the CDR3 is TGTGCCACCAGGAAACTAGAGCGGAACAATGAGCAGTTCTTC. Protein product: CATRKLERNNEQFF.

The CDR3 loop is CASSSNRAPYDTQYF. In DNA form, the CDR3 reads TGTGCCAGCTCATCGAACCGGGCCCCGTATGATACGCAGTATTTT. The rearrangement links TRBV18 to TRBJ2-3; D gene unclear. This CDR3 contains 15 residues. Germline V CDR1 and CDR2: KGHSH, LQKENI. With 5 bases removed from V and 6 bases from J, the gap between germline ends came to 18 bases. The complete variable domain, with remaining parts taken from reference TRBV18 and TRBJ2-3, reads NAGVMQNPRHLVRRRGQEARLRCSPMKGHSHVYWYRQLPEEGLKFMVYLQKENIIDESGMPKERFSAEFPKEGPSILRIQQVVRGDSAAYFCASSSNRAPYDTQYFGPGTRLTVL.

This clonotype occurred a few times. The chain employs TRBV19 and TRBJ1-1; possible D gene TRBD1, 5 bases. This CDR3 has 13 amino acids. V lost 6 bases, J lost 1 base, and 9 bases lay in between. CDR1 and CDR2 (germline): LNHDA, SQIVND (reference sequence). The chain's CDR3 is CASRGPWNTEAFF. The CDR3 nucleotides are TGTGCCAGTAGGGGACCGTGGAACACTGAAGCTTTCTTT.

This chain's CDR3 is CASSSRTGKGVGYTF. Here the CDR3 DNA reads TGTGCCAGCAGCTCACGGACAGGGAAAGGGGTTGGCTACACCTTC. The chain couples TRBV7-2 to TRBJ1-2; 8 bases match TRBD1. Trimming cost V 4 bases and J 7 bases; bases outside gene matches: 11. Germline CDR1 reads SGHTA; CDR2 reads FQGNSA. CDR3 length: 15 amino acids.

This clonotype was picked up many times. The chain joins TRBV12-3 or TRBV12-4 to TRBJ2-5; tentatively, D is TRBD1 (6 bases). The CDR3 is 13 amino acids. The V end lost 6 bases, the J end lost 5 bases, and 13 bases lay between the germline ends. CDR3 sequence: CASSFSRGETQYF. CDR3 sequence (DNA): TGTGCCAGCAGCTTCTCCAGGGGTGAGACCCAGTACTTC.

CDR3 loop: CASSWDRHNSPLHF. The CDR3 nucleotides are TGTGCCAGCAGCTGGGACAGGCACAATTCACCCCTCCACTTT. J is TRBJ1-6 and V is TRBV7-2; 8 bases map to TRBD1. Germline V gene lookup returns CDR1 SGHTA and CDR2 FQGNSA. The CDR3 covers 14 residues. V dropped 4 bases and J dropped 7; count of bases not matched to a gene: 3. Full variable domain (rest looked up from reference TRBV7-2 and TRBJ1-6): GAGVSQSPSNKVTEKGKDVELRCDPISGHTALYWYRQSLGQGLEFLIYFQGNSAPDKSGLPSDRFSAERTGGSVSTLTIQRTQQEDSAVYLCASSWDRHNSPLHFGNGTRLTVT.

V usage is TRBV25-1 and J usage is TRBJ1-2; TRBD1 is a possible D gene (5 bases). The CDR3 has 14 amino acids. Trimming took 3 bases from V and 2 from J, leaving 10 bases between them. The germline CDR1 and CDR2 sequences are MGHDK and SYGVNS. The CDR3 region is CASSDGAGNYGYTF. CDR3 bases: TGTGCCAGCAGTGATGGGGCGGGAAACTATGGCTACACCTTC.

Only a few counts were recorded for this clonotype. This chain joins TRBV4-3 and TRBJ2-7; tentatively, D is TRBD2 (5 bases). This CDR3 region has 15 residues. Germline V gene lookup returns CDR1 LGHNA and CDR2 YSLEER. V dropped 0 bases and J dropped 5 bases, with 14 bases sitting between them. The DNA for the CDR3 is TGCGCCAGCAGCCAAGACTTTTTGTCCGGGAACGAGCAGTACTTC. Translation: CASSQDFLSGNEQYF.

The CDR3 reads CASSWGTRKDVAGELFF. CDR3 bases: TGTGCCAGCAGTTGGGGGACTAGAAAGGATGTCGCCGGGGAGCTGTTTTTT. This chain joins TRBV12-3 or TRBV12-4 and TRBJ2-2, with 8 bases that match TRBD2. The ends lost 4 bases at V and 6 bases at J; junction bases unmatched: 13. This CDR3 spans 17 amino acids.

This clonotype was detected only a few times. This chain links TRBV12-3 or TRBV12-4 with TRBJ2-6, with D uncertain. The CDR3 totals 15 residues. Trimming shortened V by 5 bases and J by 2 bases, and 10 bases separated the two germline ends. DNA of the CDR3: TGTGCCAGCAGTAGCGCGAGCGCTGGGGCCAACGTCCTGACTTTC. It codes for CASSSASAGANVLTF.

The DNA for the CDR3 is TGTGCCAGCAGCTTATTTAGCGGGCATCAGGATGAGCAGTTCTTC. Encoded protein: CASSLFSGHQDEQFF. J is TRBJ2-1 and V is TRBV7-6; 7 nucleotides agree with TRBD2. The CDR3 has 15 residues. V dropped 2 bases and J dropped 8; count of bases not matched to a gene: 9. Germline V gene sequence: CDR1 SGHVS, CDR2 FNYEAQ.

The chain couples TRBV29-1 to TRBJ1-1; D may be TRBD1 (5 bases). Trimming removed 1 base from V and 6 bases from J, with 15 bases in between. CDR3 length: 14 amino acids. CDR1 and CDR2 (germline): SQVTM, ANQGSEA. CDR3 protein: CSVEVRSGGSEAFF. CDR3 coding DNA: TGCAGCGTTGAAGTACGAAGTGGGGGGTCTGAAGCTTTCTTT.

This clonotype was recorded at least ten times. This sequence joins TRBV11-2 and TRBJ2-3, with 11 nucleotides matching TRBD2. Germline V gene sequence: CDR1 SGHAT, CDR2 FQNNGV. CDR3 length: 15 residues. The V and J ends lost 6 bases and 1 base, in that order; junction bases with no gene match: 3. The CDR3, as DNA: TGTGCCAGCAGTTTTAGCGGGGGGGGCACAGATACGCAGTATTTT. As protein: CASSFSGGGTDTQYF.

This clonotype appeared once. The chain is built from TRBV6-9 and TRBJ1-6; the match to TRBD1 covers 8 bases. V shed 8 bases, J shed 2 bases, and the junction held 5 bases outside the gene matches. This CDR3 comprises 15 residues. Germline-derived CDR1 and CDR2 are MNHGY and SVAAGI. CDR3 nucleotide sequence: TGTGCCAGCCCGACAGGGGAGACCTATAATTCACCCCTCCACTTT. Amino acids: CASPTGETYNSPLHF.

This clonotype was seen more than once but under ten times. The V call is TRBV10-3, the J call TRBJ2-7; D is undetermined. Trimming removed 2 bases at V and 0 bases at J, with 8 bases between. The CDR3 totals 14 residues. Germline lookup yields CDR1 ENHRY and CDR2 SYGVKD. CDR3 region: CAISEGGSSYEQYF. The CDR3 DNA reads as TGTGCCATCAGTGAGGGTGGCAGCTCCTACGAGCAGTACTTC.

The V gene is TRBV5-1, the J gene TRBJ1-4, with 8 nucleotides matching TRBD1. In germline, CDR1 is SGHRS, CDR2 YFSETQ. CDR3 size: 14 residues. Unmatched junction bases numbered 3, after V lost 4 bases and J lost 4 bases. The CDR3 protein is CASSPGQVNEKLFF. The CDR3 bases are TGCGCCAGCAGCCCGGGACAGGTTAATGAAAAACTGTTTTTT.

At least ten counts were recorded for this clonotype. The chain joins TRBV6-4 to TRBJ2-1; 11 bases agree with TRBD2. This CDR3 region has 15 residues. V shed 5 bases, J shed 8 bases, and the junction held 8 bases outside the gene matches. Germline V gene lookup returns CDR1 MRHNA and CDR2 SNTAGT. In nucleotides, the CDR3 is TGTGCCAGCAGTCCAACTAGCGGGAGTGGCTATGAGCAGTTCTTC. Residues: CASSPTSGSGYEQFF.

The chain joins TRBV7-2 to TRBJ1-5, with D tentatively TRBD1 (6 bases). The V end was cut by 7 bases, the J end by 5 bases, with 15 bases between. CDR1 and CDR2 from the germline V gene are SGHTA and FQGNSA. The CDR3 is made up of 14 amino acids. The CDR3 protein is CASNTGQSHQPQHF. The CDR3 DNA reads as TGTGCCAGCAACACAGGACAGAGCCATCAGCCCCAGCATTTT.

Only a few counts were recorded for this clonotype. The chain uses TRBV20-1 and TRBJ2-3; D is unclear. This CDR3 has 14 residues. Germline V gives CDR1 DFQATT, CDR2 SNEGSKA (reference sequence). In DNA, the CDR3 is TGCAGCTTACGGAGTGGGATTAGCACAGATACGCAGTATTTT. This codes for CSLRSGISTDTQYF.

The V and J genes are TRBV12-3 or TRBV12-4 and TRBJ2-3, with D unresolved. The CDR3 consists of 14 residues. V was pared by 7 bases and J by 3 bases, with 14 bases between. The CDR3: CASTTRVETDTQYF. The DNA of the CDR3 is TGTGCCAGCACTACTCGGGTGGAAACAGATACGCAGTATTTT.

This chain uses TRBV7-8 with TRBJ2-2; D is perhaps TRBD1 (6 bases). V gave up 5 bases and J gave up 1 base, with 11 bases separating them. The germline V gene encodes CDR1 SGHVS and CDR2 FQNEAQ. This CDR3 is 15 amino acids long. Written as DNA, the CDR3 is TGTGCCAGCAGCATACTGACAGGGAACACCGGGGAGCTGTTTTTT. Its protein is CASSILTGNTGELFF.

V is TRBV19 and J is TRBJ1-2; D gene uncertain. The CDR3 totals 14 residues. Looked up from germline, CDR1 is LNHDA and CDR2 is SQIVND (reference sequence). Trimming removed 8 bases at V and 4 bases at J, with 17 bases between. The CDR3 region has the DNA TGTGCCAGTTCCCCCGGCGGGATTATCTATGGCTACACCTTC. This translates into CASSPGGIIYGYTF.

This clonotype was picked up many times. The chain employs TRBV6-6 and TRBJ2-1; 7 bases are a match to TRBD1. V dropped 5 bases and J dropped 4; count of bases not matched to a gene: 5. The germline CDR1 and CDR2 sequences are MNHNY and SVGAGI (reference sequence). The CDR3 is 14 amino acids. CDR3 in amino acids: CASSPGQRYNEQFF. The CDR3 region has the DNA TGTGCCAGCAGTCCGGGACAGAGGTACAATGAGCAGTTCTTC.

V is TRBV10-3 and J is TRBJ2-7; no reliable D call. Germline-derived CDR1 and CDR2 are ENHRY and SYGVKD. The ends were cut back, 6 bases at V and 0 bases at J, with 9 bases in the middle. The CDR3 runs 13 residues. Here the CDR3 DNA reads TGTGCCATCAGCCAGACATACTCCTACGAGCAGTACTTC. It codes for CAISQTYSYEQYF.

The V call is TRBV13, the J call TRBJ2-1; D possibly matches TRBD1 or TRBD2 (5 bases each). The V gene lost 5 bases and the J gene lost 9 bases, with 20 bases spanning the gap. The CDR3 sequence is 15 residues long. Germline lookup yields CDR1 PRHDT and CDR2 FYEKMQ (reference sequence). CDR3 loop: CASSVKGASPREQFF. The CDR3 DNA is TGTGCCAGCAGCGTAAAAGGGGCTAGCCCGCGTGAGCAGTTCTTC.

This chain connects TRBV11-2 to TRBJ2-7; D perhaps matches TRBD2 (5 bases). CDR3 length equals 14 residues. CDR1 is SGHAT, CDR2 FQNNGV, per germline. The V gene lost 5 bases and the J gene lost 3 bases, with 14 bases spanning the gap. CDR3 residues: CASSQTIGLYEQYF. CDR3 nucleotide sequence: TGTGCCAGCAGCCAGACTATCGGCCTCTACGAGCAGTACTTC.